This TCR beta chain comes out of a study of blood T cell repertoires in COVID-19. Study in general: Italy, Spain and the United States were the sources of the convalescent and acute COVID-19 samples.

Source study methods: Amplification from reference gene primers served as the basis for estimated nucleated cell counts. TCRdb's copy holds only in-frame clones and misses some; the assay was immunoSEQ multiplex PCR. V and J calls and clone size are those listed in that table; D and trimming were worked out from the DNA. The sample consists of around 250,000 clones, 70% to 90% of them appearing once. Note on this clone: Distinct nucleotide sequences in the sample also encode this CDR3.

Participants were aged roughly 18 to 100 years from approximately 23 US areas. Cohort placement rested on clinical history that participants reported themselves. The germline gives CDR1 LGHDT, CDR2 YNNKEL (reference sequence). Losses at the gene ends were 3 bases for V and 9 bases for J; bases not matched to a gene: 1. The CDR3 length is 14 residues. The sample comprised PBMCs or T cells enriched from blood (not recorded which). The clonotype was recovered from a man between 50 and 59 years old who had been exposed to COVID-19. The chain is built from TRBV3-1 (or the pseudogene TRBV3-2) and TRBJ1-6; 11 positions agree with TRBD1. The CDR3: CASSQGQGGSPLHF. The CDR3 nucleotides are TGTGCCAGCAGCCAGGGACAGGGGGGTTCACCCCTCCACTTT.